A selection of T cell receptor beta chains follows, all from one sample in a study of T-cell reconstitution after alpha-beta-depleted transplantation in children. Using its own MiXCR run on the PCR reads, TCRdb lists one record per CDR3 protein. Among over 200,000 distinct CDR3 sequences listed, 11% were seen once. The sequencing here drew on PBMCs, taken before TCRalphabeta/CD19-depleted stem cell transplant. The source is a child in the first two years of life with acute myeloid leukemia, due to receive a stem cell transplant. Each CDR3 is given with its conserved first and last residue. Each record gives: clone size, V gene, J gene, CDR3 length, D gene, CDR3 DNA, CDR3 protein. A D gene is named only where the DNA matches it firmly. Size values are once, few and many counts, or a class for expanded clones, and some rows have none.

few	TRBV3-1	TRBJ2-5	13	.	TGTGCCAGCAGCCAAGGACTCCAAGAGACCCAGTACTTC	CASSQGLQETQYF
many	TRBV4-1	TRBJ1-1	16	.	TGCGCCAGCAGCCAAGATGGGGGAGGCGGGGAAGCTGAAGCTTTCTTT	CASSQDGGGGEAEAFF
many	TRBV5-1	TRBJ2-4	15	.	TGCGCCAGCAGCCCAGGGGGGGCGTCCAAAAACATTCAGTACTTC	CASSPGGASKNIQYF
many	TRBV7-2	TRBJ2-1	16	TRBD2	TGTGCCAGCAGCTTTCTAGGGGGACTAGGCTACAATGAGCAGTTCTTC	CASSFLGGLGYNEQFF
many	TRBV20-1	TRBJ2-2	14	TRBD2	TGCAGTGCTAGAGATAGCGGGAGCGTCGGGGAGCTGTTTTTT	CSARDSGSVGELFF
.	TRBV5-1	TRBJ2-7	14	TRBD1	TGCGCCAGCAGCCGCGACAGGGCTTCCTACGAGCAGTACTTC	CASSRDRASYEQYF
many	TRBV7-9	TRBJ1-5	12	.	TGTGCCAGCAGCTCGGGGGAGCAGCCCCAGCATTTT	CASSSGEQPQHF
.	TRBV5-1	TRBJ1-5	14	.	TGCGCCTACAGCTTGGGAGGGAACAATCAGCCCCAGCATTTT	CAYSLGGNNQPQHF
many	TRBV6-5	TRBJ2-3	16	TRBD2	TGTGCCAGCAGTTACACTCCGGGACTAATGACAGATACGCAGTATTTT	CASSYTPGLMTDTQYF
many	TRBV12-3/TRBV12-4	TRBJ2-2	12	.	TGTGCCAGCAGTTTTCTGGGCGGGGAGCTGTTTTTT	CASSFLGGELFF
many	TRBV7-7	TRBJ2-3	17	TRBD1	TGTGCCAGCAGCCCTACAGGGGGCAGCTTAGGCACAGATACGCAGTATTTT	CASSPTGGSLGTDTQYF
many	TRBV4-1	TRBJ2-1	20	TRBD2	TGCGCCAGCAGCCACCCCCAGGTCGGGACTAGCGGCCACTCCTACAATGAGCAGTTCTTC	CASSHPQVGTSGHSYNEQFF
many	TRBV28	TRBJ2-7	15	TRBD2	TGTGCCAGCAGTATAGCGGGAAGCCGTTCCTACGAGCAGTACTTC	CASSIAGSRSYEQYF
many	TRBV2	TRBJ2-1	15	.	TGTGCCAGCATGACAAGTTTCAAACTCTACAATGAGCAGTTCTTC	CASMTSFKLYNEQFF
many	TRBV7-2	TRBJ1-2	15	.	TGTGCCAGCAGCTTAGGTTGGGGGGTGAGCTATGGCTACACCTTC	CASSLGWGVSYGYTF
many	TRBV5-1	TRBJ2-7	13	.	TGCGCCAGCAGCTTGGCGGCTGAGTACGAGCAGTACTTC	CASSLAAEYEQYF
many	TRBV28	TRBJ1-2	11	.	TGTGCCAGCAGACATAACTATGGCTACACCTTC	CASRHNYGYTF
many	TRBV10-3	TRBJ2-7	16	.	TGTGCCATCAGTCAGTCTAGGCGGGAAGGGACCTACGAGCAGTACTTC	CAISQSRREGTYEQYF
many	TRBV10-2	TRBJ2-2	14	.	TGCGCCAGCAGTGAACCGCGGATCGCCGGGGAGCTGTTTTTT	CASSEPRIAGELFF
many	TRBV27	TRBJ1-1	12	.	TGTGCCAGCAGTGGGGCGGGCGCTGAAGCTTTCTTT	CASSGAGAEAFF
many	TRBV5-5	TRBJ2-3	14	.	TGTGCCAGCCGCGGCTATCCCCTCACAGATACGCAGTATTTT	CASRGYPLTDTQYF
.	TRBV20-1	TRBJ2-7	12	.	TGCAATGCCAGGCCAGGGACCTACGACCAGTACTTC	CNARPGTYDQYF
many	TRBV5-1	TRBJ2-5	15	TRBD2	TGCGCCAGCAGCCCCGGACTAGCGGGAGGGGAGACCCAGTACTTC	CASSPGLAGGETQYF
many	TRBV7-7	TRBJ2-1	16	.	TGTGCCAGCAGCTCTCCCCCTCCCCACCCTTACAATGAGCAGTTCTTC	CASSSPPPHPYNEQFF
many	TRBV3-1	TRBJ1-2	12	.	TGTGCCAGCAGCCAGGCCCGCGCGGGCTACACCTTC	CASSQARAGYTF
many	TRBV12-3/TRBV12-4	TRBJ2-1	12	.	TGTGCCAGCAGTTCTTTCGGGGGTGAGCAGTTCTTC	CASSSFGGEQFF
many	TRBV20-1	TRBJ2-5	16	TRBD2	TGCAGTGCTAGAGATCCTAGCGGGAGGGAAAGGGAGACCCAGTACTTC	CSARDPSGRERETQYF
many	TRBV5-1	TRBJ2-1	15	.	TGCGCCAGCAGCTTGGTGGGGGACCGACAGAATGAGCAGTTCTTC	CASSLVGDRQNEQFF
.	TRBV18	TRBJ2-7	12	.	TGTGCCAGCTCAAGCAGGGATGGGGAGCAGTACTTC	CASSSRDGEQYF
many	TRBV5-6	TRBJ2-3	15	TRBD2	TGTGCCAGCAGCTTTCCTAGCGGGAGGGCAGATACGCAGTATTTT	CASSFPSGRADTQYF
many	TRBV2	TRBJ1-5	14	.	TGTGCCAGCAGCGCTGGGACGCGAGGACAGCCCCAGCATTTT	CASSAGTRGQPQHF
many	TRBV9	TRBJ2-7	13	.	TGTGCCAGCAGCGTAGAACAGGGAGGGGAGCAGTACTTC	CASSVEQGGEQYF
many	TRBV2	TRBJ2-3	15	.	TGTGCCAGCAGCGCCGGGACATTTAGCACAGATACGCAGTATTTT	CASSAGTFSTDTQYF
.	TRBV21-1	TRBJ2-7	14	.	TGTGCCAGCAGCATTGCCCTGTACTCCTACGAGCAGTACTTC	CASSIALYSYEQYF
many	TRBV29-1	TRBJ1-1	11	.	TGCAGCCTGCAGTTGAACACTGAAGCTTTCTTT	CSLQLNTEAFF
many	TRBV12-3/TRBV12-4	TRBJ2-5	15	.	TGTGCCAGCTGCGTAGATAGCCCGTACGGGGGGACCCAGTACTTC	CASCVDSPYGGTQYF
many	TRBV7-2	TRBJ2-1	12	.	TGTGCCAGCAGCTTACTAGCGCCTGAGCAGTTCTTC	CASSLLAPEQFF
many	TRBV5-4	TRBJ2-1	15	TRBD1	TGTGCCAGCAGCTTCCGGGACAGGGTCTACAATGAGCAGTTCTTC	CASSFRDRVYNEQFF
many	TRBV27	TRBJ2-5	13	.	TGTGCCAGCGGGTCGTGGGTTCAAGAGACCCAGTACTTC	CASGSWVQETQYF
many	TRBV10-3	TRBJ1-5	15	TRBD1	TGTGCCATCAGTGAAGGACAGGGACGCACTCAGCCCCAGCATTTT	CAISEGQGRTQPQHF
many	TRBV21-1	TRBJ2-7	15	.	TGTGCCAGCAGCAAAGGGGCAAGACTCAACTACGAGCAGTACTTC	CASSKGARLNYEQYF
many	TRBV10-3	TRBJ2-5	12	.	TGTGCCATCGGGCGCAGCCAAGAGACCCAGTACTTC	CAIGRSQETQYF
.	TRBV21-1	TRBJ2-3	16	.	TGTGCCAGCAGCAATGGGGGGACAGGGGGCACAGATACGCAGTATTTT	CASSNGGTGGTDTQYF
few	TRBV2	TRBJ2-3	16	TRBD2	TGTGCCAGCAGTGGGAGGCTAGCGGGAAGGGCAGATACGCAGTATTTT	CASSGRLAGRADTQYF
many	TRBV6-2/TRBV6-3	TRBJ2-1	11	.	TGTGCCAGCAGTTACTCGACTGAGCAGTTCTTC	CASSYSTEQFF
many	TRBV28	TRBJ2-7	14	TRBD1	TGTGCCAGCACCATCGGGACAGGGAGCTACGAGCAGTACTTC	CASTIGTGSYEQYF
many	TRBV5-4	TRBJ2-3	15	.	TGTGCCAGCAGCACTGGGGGGTCTAGCACAGATACGCAGTATTTT	CASSTGGSSTDTQYF
many	TRBV5-6	TRBJ2-1	16	TRBD2	TGTGCCAGCAGCTCTCCGGGACTAGCGGGAGGGGATGAGCAGTTCTTC	CASSSPGLAGGDEQFF
.	TRBV7-2	TRBJ1-2	12	.	TGTGCCAGCAGCTTTCCTAACTATGACTACACCTTC	CASSFPNYDYTF
many	TRBV6-2/TRBV6-3	TRBJ2-2	15	TRBD2	TGTGCCAGCAGTTACGGACTAGCGGGAACCGGGGAGCTGTTTTTT	CASSYGLAGTGELFF